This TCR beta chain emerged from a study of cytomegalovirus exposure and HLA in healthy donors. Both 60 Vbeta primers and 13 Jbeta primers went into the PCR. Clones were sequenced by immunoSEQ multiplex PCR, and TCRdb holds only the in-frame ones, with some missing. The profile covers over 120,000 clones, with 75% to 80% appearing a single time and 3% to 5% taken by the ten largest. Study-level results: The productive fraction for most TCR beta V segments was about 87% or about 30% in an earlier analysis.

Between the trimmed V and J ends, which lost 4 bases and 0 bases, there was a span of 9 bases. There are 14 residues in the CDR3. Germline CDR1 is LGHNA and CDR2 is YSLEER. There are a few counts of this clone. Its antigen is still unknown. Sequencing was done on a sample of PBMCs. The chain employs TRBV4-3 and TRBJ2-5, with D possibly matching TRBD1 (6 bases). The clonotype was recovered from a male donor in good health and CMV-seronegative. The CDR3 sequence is CASSRTGYQETQYF. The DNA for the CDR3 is TGCGCCAGCAGCCGAACAGGGTACCAAGAGACCCAGTACTTC.